Listed below are T cell receptor beta chains from one sample, sequenced in a study of early T cells in non-severe SARS-CoV-2 infection. TCRdb reprocessed the 5' RACE reads with MiXCR, giving one entry per CDR3 protein. The top ten clones hold approximately 5.6% of a sample with more than 40,000 distinct CDR3 sequences, roughly 5.7% of them seen once. The specimen comprised whole blood, sampled at baseline. The receptors shown here come from an adult who was a healthcare worker with PCR-confirmed SARS-CoV-2 infection or an uninfected control (not recorded which). The CDR3 runs from the conserved cysteine through the conserved F or W. The D gene is left open where the match is weak. Size is omitted from some rows. Given values are once, few, many or a class for expanded clones.

cdr3_aa: CASSLTSSYNEQFF; cdr3_nt: TGCGCCAGCAGCTTGACTAGTAGTTACAATGAGCAGTTCTTC; d_call: -; v_call: TRBV5-1; clone_size: many; j_call: TRBJ2-1
cdr3_aa: CASSLYQNTEAFF; cdr3_nt: TGTGCCAGCAGTTTATACCAGAACACTGAAGCTTTCTTT; d_call: -; v_call: TRBV28; clone_size: -; j_call: TRBJ1-1
cdr3_aa: CASRRASVFYNEQFF; cdr3_nt: TGTGCCAGCAGACGCGCTAGCGTATTCTACAATGAGCAGTTCTTC; d_call: -; v_call: TRBV12-3/TRBV12-4; clone_size: many; j_call: TRBJ2-1
cdr3_aa: CASKRTGETNQPQHF; cdr3_nt: TGTGCCAGCAAGAGGACAGGGGAGACCAATCAGCCCCAGCATTTT; d_call: TRBD1; v_call: TRBV12-3/TRBV12-4; clone_size: -; j_call: TRBJ1-5
cdr3_aa: CASSFGAHTEAFF; cdr3_nt: TGTGCCAGCAGTTTCGGGGCCCACACTGAAGCTTTCTTT; d_call: -; v_call: TRBV27; clone_size: many; j_call: TRBJ1-1
cdr3_aa: CASSEGYGFGEAFF; cdr3_nt: TGTGCCAGCAGTGAAGGTTACGGGTTTGGTGAAGCTTTCTTT; d_call: -; v_call: TRBV2; clone_size: many; j_call: TRBJ1-1
cdr3_aa: CASSESFGVDSPLHF; cdr3_nt: TGTGCCAGCAGTGAAAGTTTCGGAGTGGATTCACCCCTCCACTTT; d_call: -; v_call: TRBV6-1; clone_size: many; j_call: TRBJ1-6
cdr3_aa: CASSLGRQETQYF; cdr3_nt: TGTGCCAGCAGCTTAGGGCGGCAAGAGACCCAGTACTTC; d_call: -; v_call: TRBV11-3; clone_size: many; j_call: TRBJ2-5
cdr3_aa: CASSMRKDIETQYF; cdr3_nt: TGTGCCAGTAGTATGCGTAAGGATATTGAGACCCAGTACTTC; d_call: -; v_call: TRBV19; clone_size: many; j_call: TRBJ2-5
cdr3_aa: CASSLEANTGELFF; cdr3_nt: TGTGCCAGCAGCCTGGAAGCAAACACCGGGGAGCTGTTTTTT; d_call: -; v_call: TRBV11-2; clone_size: many; j_call: TRBJ2-2
cdr3_aa: CASSRLSGLYNEQFF; cdr3_nt: TGTGCCAGCAGCCGCCTGAGCGGCTTATACAATGAGCAGTTCTTC; d_call: -; v_call: TRBV6-5; clone_size: few; j_call: TRBJ2-1
cdr3_aa: CASSQYPGTGIEQFF; cdr3_nt: TGCGCCAGCAGCCAGTACCCCGGGACAGGGATTGAGCAGTTCTTC; d_call: TRBD1; v_call: TRBV4-1; clone_size: few; j_call: TRBJ2-1
cdr3_aa: CASSSGGPETQYF; cdr3_nt: TGTGCCAGCAGCAGCGGCGGGCCAGAGACCCAGTACTTC; d_call: -; v_call: TRBV27; clone_size: few; j_call: TRBJ2-5
cdr3_aa: CATASQGTGELFF; cdr3_nt: TGTGCCACAGCATCACAGGGGACCGGGGAGCTGTTTTTT; d_call: TRBD1; v_call: TRBV24-1; clone_size: few; j_call: TRBJ2-2
cdr3_aa: CSVLTGDVLGQPQHF; cdr3_nt: TGCAGCGTGCTAACAGGGGATGTTTTGGGTCAGCCCCAGCATTTT; d_call: TRBD1; v_call: TRBV29-1; clone_size: many; j_call: TRBJ1-5
cdr3_aa: CASSLGTGSSYNEQFF; cdr3_nt: TGTGCCAGCAGCTTAGGGACAGGGAGCTCCTACAATGAGCAGTTCTTC; d_call: TRBD1; v_call: TRBV7-2; clone_size: many; j_call: TRBJ2-1
cdr3_aa: CASSPRGGNNEQFF; cdr3_nt: TGTGCCAGCAGCCCCCGGGGCGGAAACAATGAGCAGTTCTTC; d_call: -; v_call: TRBV5-4; clone_size: -; j_call: TRBJ2-1
cdr3_aa: CASSLGDRKETQYF; cdr3_nt: TGCGCCAGCAGCTTGGGGGACAGAAAAGAGACCCAGTACTTC; d_call: TRBD1; v_call: TRBV5-1; clone_size: many; j_call: TRBJ2-5
cdr3_aa: CASSGRLAGEGGEQFF; cdr3_nt: TGTGCCAGCAGCGGTCGACTAGCGGGAGAAGGAGGTGAGCAGTTCTTC; d_call: TRBD2; v_call: TRBV7-6; clone_size: many; j_call: TRBJ2-1
cdr3_aa: CASSQTSVSTDTQYF; cdr3_nt: TGCGCCAGCAGCCAAACTAGCGTTAGCACAGATACGCAGTATTTT; d_call: TRBD2; v_call: TRBV4-1; clone_size: many; j_call: TRBJ2-3
cdr3_aa: CASSLLPGHVMNTEAFF; cdr3_nt: TGCGCCAGCAGCTTACTCCCGGGGCACGTCATGAACACTGAAGCTTTCTTT; d_call: -; v_call: TRBV5-1; clone_size: -; j_call: TRBJ1-1
cdr3_aa: CASSLGRERYNDEQFF; cdr3_nt: TGTGCCAGCAGCTTAGGGCGGGAGCGTTACAACGATGAGCAGTTCTTC; d_call: TRBD2; v_call: TRBV7-3; clone_size: -; j_call: TRBJ2-1
cdr3_aa: CASSWTRYTEQFF; cdr3_nt: TGTGCCAGCAGTTGGACCAGGTATACTGAGCAGTTCTTC; d_call: -; v_call: TRBV28; clone_size: -; j_call: TRBJ2-1
cdr3_aa: CAISELSGQGANGYTF; cdr3_nt: TGTGCCATCAGTGAACTATCTGGACAGGGGGCTAATGGCTACACCTTC; d_call: TRBD1; v_call: TRBV10-3; clone_size: many; j_call: TRBJ1-2
cdr3_aa: CASSMTLGGETQYF; cdr3_nt: TGTGCCAGCAGTATGACTTTGGGAGGAGAGACCCAGTACTTC; d_call: -; v_call: TRBV12-3/TRBV12-4; clone_size: many; j_call: TRBJ2-5
cdr3_aa: CASSVERGTQFF; cdr3_nt: TGTGCCAGCAGTGTAGAGCGTGGTACGCAGTTCTTC; d_call: -; v_call: TRBV2; clone_size: -; j_call: TRBJ2-1
cdr3_aa: CASSLVPQTDTQYF; cdr3_nt: TGCGCCAGCAGCTTGGTGCCCCAAACAGATACGCAGTATTTT; d_call: -; v_call: TRBV5-1; clone_size: many; j_call: TRBJ2-3
cdr3_aa: CATSAGRVNTEAFF; cdr3_nt: TGTGCCACCAGCGCGGGACGGGTAAACACTGAAGCTTTCTTT; d_call: -; v_call: TRBV24-1; clone_size: many; j_call: TRBJ1-1
cdr3_aa: CSVERFAATANEQFF; cdr3_nt: TGCAGCGTTGAACGGTTTGCGGCTACCGCCAATGAGCAGTTCTTC; d_call: -; v_call: TRBV29-1; clone_size: many; j_call: TRBJ2-1
cdr3_aa: CSALPQGQGAYEQYF; cdr3_nt: TGCAGTGCCCTCCCACAAGGACAGGGGGCATACGAGCAGTACTTC; d_call: TRBD1; v_call: TRBV20-1; clone_size: -; j_call: TRBJ2-7
cdr3_aa: CASSLASRGGRYEQYF; cdr3_nt: TGTGCCAGCAGTTTAGCGTCGCGCGGGGGGAGATACGAGCAGTACTTC; d_call: TRBD2; v_call: TRBV12-3/TRBV12-4; clone_size: many; j_call: TRBJ2-7
cdr3_aa: CASIASGTANTGELFF; cdr3_nt: TGTGCCAGCATCGCATCCGGGACAGCGAACACCGGGGAGCTGTTTTTT; d_call: TRBD1; v_call: TRBV6-2/TRBV6-3; clone_size: many; j_call: TRBJ2-2
cdr3_aa: CATSDRSYGYTF; cdr3_nt: TGTGCCACCAGTGATAGAAGTTATGGCTACACCTTC; d_call: -; v_call: TRBV24-1; clone_size: few; j_call: TRBJ1-2
cdr3_aa: CSVFDPYEQYF; cdr3_nt: TGCAGCGTTTTCGACCCCTACGAGCAGTACTTC; d_call: -; v_call: TRBV29-1; clone_size: many; j_call: TRBJ2-7
cdr3_aa: CATSRDLPSGWQYF; cdr3_nt: TGTGCCACCAGCAGAGATCTTCCCTCGGGCTGGCAGTACTTC; d_call: -; v_call: TRBV15; clone_size: many; j_call: TRBJ2-7
cdr3_aa: CASSDATGTKGNEQFF; cdr3_nt: TGCGCCAGCAGTGATGCCACCGGGACAAAAGGCAATGAGCAGTTCTTC; d_call: -; v_call: TRBV10-1; clone_size: many; j_call: TRBJ2-1
cdr3_aa: CASSLAPGTGGYNEQFF; cdr3_nt: TGCGCCAGCAGCTTGGCCCCCGGGACAGGGGGCTACAATGAGCAGTTCTTC; d_call: TRBD1; v_call: TRBV5-1; clone_size: many; j_call: TRBJ2-1
cdr3_aa: CASSDLPGQGAYEQYF; cdr3_nt: TGTGCCAGCAGTGACCTTCCGGGACAGGGTGCCTACGAGCAGTACTTC; d_call: TRBD1; v_call: TRBV6-1; clone_size: many; j_call: TRBJ2-7
cdr3_aa: CASSLDRAPGGYTF; cdr3_nt: TGTGCCAGCAGCTTAGACAGGGCGCCAGGAGGCTACACCTTC; d_call: -; v_call: TRBV7-9; clone_size: many; j_call: TRBJ1-2
cdr3_aa: CASSNSGLNTGELFF; cdr3_nt: TGTGCCAGTAGTAACAGCGGGTTGAACACCGGGGAGCTGTTTTTT; d_call: -; v_call: TRBV19; clone_size: many; j_call: TRBJ2-2
cdr3_aa: CASSSAGGGGDEQYF; cdr3_nt: TGTGCCAGCAGCTCCGCGGGGGGCGGAGGGGACGAGCAGTACTTC; d_call: TRBD2; v_call: TRBV28; clone_size: few; j_call: TRBJ2-7
cdr3_aa: CASRTRTFNEQYF; cdr3_nt: TGTGCCAGCCGGACTAGGACTTTCAACGAGCAGTACTTC; d_call: TRBD2; v_call: TRBV2; clone_size: many; j_call: TRBJ2-7
cdr3_aa: CATAHARGRGNEQFF; cdr3_nt: TGTGCCACCGCCCACGCGAGGGGGCGCGGGAATGAGCAGTTCTTC; d_call: TRBD1; v_call: TRBV24-1; clone_size: many; j_call: TRBJ2-1
cdr3_aa: CASSPGGAVVEQYF; cdr3_nt: TGTGCCAGCAGCCCGGGGGGCGCGGTGGTCGAGCAGTACTTC; d_call: -; v_call: TRBV3-1; clone_size: many; j_call: TRBJ2-7